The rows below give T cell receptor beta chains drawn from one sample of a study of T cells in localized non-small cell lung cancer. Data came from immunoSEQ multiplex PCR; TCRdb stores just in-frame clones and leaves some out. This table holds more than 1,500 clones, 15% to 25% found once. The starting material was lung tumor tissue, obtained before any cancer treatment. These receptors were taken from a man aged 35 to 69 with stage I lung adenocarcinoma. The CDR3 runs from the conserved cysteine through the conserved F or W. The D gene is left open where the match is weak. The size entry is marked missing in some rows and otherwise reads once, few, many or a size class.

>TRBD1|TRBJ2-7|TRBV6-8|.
CASSYQGAREQYF
TGTGCCAGCAGTTATCAGGGGGCGCGGGAGCAGTACTTC
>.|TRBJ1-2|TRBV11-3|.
CASSLTGPPSYGYTF
TGTGCCAGCAGCTTAACAGGCCCCCCTAGCTATGGCTACACCTTC
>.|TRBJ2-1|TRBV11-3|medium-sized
CASSLGWGAYNEQFF
TGTGCCAGCAGCTTAGGTTGGGGGGCCTACAATGAGCAGTTCTTC
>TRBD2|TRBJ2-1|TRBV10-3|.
CAISESAASGDRNEQFF
TGTGCCATCAGTGAGTCGGCGGCTAGCGGGGATCGGAATGAGCAGTTCTTC
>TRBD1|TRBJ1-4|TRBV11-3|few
CASSSPGQGNEKLFF
TGTGCCAGCAGCTCACCGGGACAGGGTAATGAAAAACTGTTTTTT
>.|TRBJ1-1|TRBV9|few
CASSAGTQIRSEAFF
TGTGCCAGCAGCGCAGGGACGCAGATAAGATCTGAAGCTTTCTTT
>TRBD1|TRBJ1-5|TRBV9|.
CASSIGQGYQPQHF
TGTGCCAGCAGCATAGGACAGGGCTATCAGCCCCAGCATTTT
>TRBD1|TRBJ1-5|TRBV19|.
CASNQMVGQINQPQHF
TGTGCCAGTAATCAAATGGTGGGACAGATCAATCAGCCCCAGCATTTT
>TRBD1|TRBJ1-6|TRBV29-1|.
CSARQGSSPLHF
TGCAGCGCCCGACAGGGGTCTTCACCCCTCCACTTT
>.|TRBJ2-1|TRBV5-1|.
CASSLTSPYNEQFF
TGCGCCAGCAGCTTGACAAGCCCTTACAATGAGCAGTTCTTC
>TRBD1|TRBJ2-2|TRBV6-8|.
CASRNRGDTGELFF
TGTGCCAGCAGGAACAGGGGGGACACCGGGGAGCTGTTTTTT
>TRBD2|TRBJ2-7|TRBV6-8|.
CASSTGLAGGTSYEQYF
TGTGCCAGCAGTACAGGTCTTGCGGGAGGGACATCCTACGAGCAGTACTTC
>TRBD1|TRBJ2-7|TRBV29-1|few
CSASGQGAYEQYF
TGCAGCGCCTCCGGACAGGGGGCTTACGAGCAGTACTTC
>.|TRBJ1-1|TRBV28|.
CASRISRNTEAFF
TGTGCCAGCAGGATCTCAAGGAACACTGAAGCTTTCTTT
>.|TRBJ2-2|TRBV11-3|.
CASSGRDATLGITGELFF
TGTGCCAGCAGCGGCAGGGATGCGACCCTTGGAATCACCGGGGAGCTGTTTTTT
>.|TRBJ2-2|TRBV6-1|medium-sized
CASSEALTVRGGELFF
TGTGCCAGCAGTGAAGCCCTGACCGTCAGGGGAGGGGAGCTGTTTTTT
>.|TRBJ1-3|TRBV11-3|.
CASSLDTGRGGNTIYF
TGTGCCAGCAGCTTAGACACCGGCCGTGGTGGAAACACCATATATTTT
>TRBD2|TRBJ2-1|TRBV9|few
CASSALAGGRNEQFF
TGTGCCAGCAGCGCTCTAGCGGGGGGGCGGAATGAGCAGTTCTTC
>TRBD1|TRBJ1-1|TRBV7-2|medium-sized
CASTDRGMAEAFF
TGTGCCAGCACAGACAGGGGGATGGCTGAAGCTTTCTTT
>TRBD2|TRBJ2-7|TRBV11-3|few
CASSFGTSGFYEQYF
TGTGCCAGCAGCTTCGGGACTAGCGGGTTCTACGAGCAGTACTTC
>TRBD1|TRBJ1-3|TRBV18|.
CASSPRQGSGNTIYF
TGTGCCAGCTCACCCCGACAGGGCTCTGGAAACACCATATATTTT
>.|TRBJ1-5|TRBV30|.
CAHRDSSNQPQHF
TGTGCGCACAGGGACTCTAGCAATCAGCCCCAGCATTTT
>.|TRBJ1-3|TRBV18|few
CASSPGGPSGNTIYF
TGTGCCAGCTCACCGGGAGGACCCTCTGGAAACACCATATATTTT
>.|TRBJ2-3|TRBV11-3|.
CASSPSGGTDTQYF
TGTGCCAGCAGCCCCTCCGGAGGGACAGATACGCAGTATTTT
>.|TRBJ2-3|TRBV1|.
CTSSQLPRPGAPDTQYF
TGCACCAGCAGCCAACTCCCAAGACCGGGGGCCCCGGATACGCAGTATTTT
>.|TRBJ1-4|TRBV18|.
CASSPNKQVEKLFF
TGTGCCAGCTCACCAAACAAGCAGGTTGAAAAACTGTTTTTT